This T cell receptor (beta chain) came from a study of T cell responses to AZD1222 COVID-19 vaccine. Notes on the study in general: Vaccine-associated CD4 TCRs ranged over spike, dominating at 160-218 and 743-854. White British ancestry dominated among donors, who included more females, and clonal diversity was possibly underestimated. Of the AZD1222 recipients, only five to seven were seropositive at baseline. Regions left unmutated in variants are reportedly the target of nearly half of spike-specific TCRs.

A note on this clone: The target antigen is unknown.

The table came from immunoSEQ multiplex PCR; TCRdb's copy has only in-frame clones and leaves some out. Of fewer than 85,000 clones listed, around 92% are singletons. CDR3 length equals 11 residues. V was trimmed by 9 bases and J by 10 bases, leaving 15 bases between them. Germline V gene lookup returns CDR1 SNHLY and CDR2 FYNNEI. The sample was peripheral blood, taken on day 0 of MenACWY control vaccination. J is TRBJ1-1 and V is TRBV2; D is possibly TRBD1 (5 bases). The clonotype originates from an adult in good health. CDR3 sequence reads: CASGTLVGAFF. Written as DNA, the CDR3 is TGTGCCAGTGGGACCCTGGTGGGAGCTTTCTTT.